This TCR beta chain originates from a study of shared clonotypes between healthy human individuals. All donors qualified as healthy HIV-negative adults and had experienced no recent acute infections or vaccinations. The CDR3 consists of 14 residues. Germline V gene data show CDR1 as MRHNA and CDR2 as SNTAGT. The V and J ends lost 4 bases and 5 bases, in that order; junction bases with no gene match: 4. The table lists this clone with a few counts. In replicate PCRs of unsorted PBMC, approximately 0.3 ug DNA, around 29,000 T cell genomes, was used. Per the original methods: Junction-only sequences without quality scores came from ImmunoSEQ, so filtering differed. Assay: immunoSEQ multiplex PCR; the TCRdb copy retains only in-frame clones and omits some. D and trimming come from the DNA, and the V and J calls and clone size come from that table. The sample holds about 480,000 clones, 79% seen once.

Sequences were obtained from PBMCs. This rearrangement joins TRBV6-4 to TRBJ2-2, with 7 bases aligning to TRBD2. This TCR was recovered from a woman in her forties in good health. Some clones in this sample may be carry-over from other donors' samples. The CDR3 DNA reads TGTGCCAGCAGTGCTAGCGGCTCGACCGGGGAGCTGTTTTTT. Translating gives CASSASGSTGELFF.